This paragraph reports one T cell receptor (beta chain). The sample belongs to a study of OX40 agonist ivuxolimab in advanced cancers. CDR3 length: 15 residues. Only in-frame clones appear in the TCRdb table, and some are missing; sequencing was by immunoSEQ multiplex PCR. The sample gives around 60,000 clones, about 89% of which show up once; under 2% is in the top ten. The chain combines TRBV12-1 with TRBJ2-1; the table calls TRBD2, which could not be checked here. TRBV12-1 is deemed a pseudogene. The origin of this receptor is an adult with an advanced solid tumor such as melanoma, head and neck, liver or kidney cancer. Sequenced here: CD4+ or CD8+ T cells sorted from blood, sampled in a trial of the OX40 agonist ivuxolimab. In nucleotides, the CDR3 is TGTGCCAGCAGCTGCGGATTTAATGCCGACAATGAGCAGTTCTTC. Amino acid sequence: CASSCGFNADNEQFF.